This is a list of T cell receptor beta chains from one sample in a study of blood T cell repertoires in COVID-19. The method was immunoSEQ multiplex PCR; TCRdb's version includes in-frame clones alone and lacks a portion of them. This sample has 340,000 or so clones, with 80% to 90% found just once. Sequencing was performed on PBMCs or T cells enriched from blood (not recorded which). All receptors derive from a woman between 35 and 50 years old with acute COVID-19. Both conserved end residues are part of each CDR3. A D gene is named only where the DNA matches it firmly. A row's size may be missing; if present it is once, few, many or a size class.

J: TRBJ2-1
V: TRBV12-3/TRBV12-4
size: .
D: .
DNA: TGTGCCACAACCACCGGGCTCCGGGGGCAGTTCTTC
CDR3: CATTTGLRGQFF

J: TRBJ2-1
V: TRBV4-3
size: .
D: TRBD2
DNA: TGCGCCAGCAGCCAAGATTTCCCGCTAGCGGGGTTGTCCTACAATGAGCAGTTCTTC
CDR3: CASSQDFPLAGLSYNEQFF

J: TRBJ1-1
V: TRBV14
size: .
D: .
DNA: TGTGCCAGCAGCCCTCCGGGAGGGAATACTGAAGCTTTCTTT
CDR3: CASSPPGGNTEAFF

J: TRBJ2-5
V: TRBV6-5
size: .
D: .
DNA: TGTGCCAGCAGCCTCCGTCGGGACAACCAAGAGACCCAGTACTTC
CDR3: CASSLRRDNQETQYF

J: TRBJ1-4
V: TRBV28
size: .
D: TRBD1
DNA: TGTGCCAGCAGTCCTGGCACAGGGGGCTTTGAAAAACTGTTTTTT
CDR3: CASSPGTGGFEKLFF

J: TRBJ1-5
V: TRBV28
size: .
D: .
DNA: TGTGCCAGCAGTTTCGACAGAGTTCAGCCCCAGCATTTT
CDR3: CASSFDRVQPQHF

J: TRBJ2-1
V: TRBV5-4
size: .
D: .
DNA: TGTGCCAGCAGCCCGGGGGGCACTACCAATGAGCAGTTCTTC
CDR3: CASSPGGTTNEQFF

J: TRBJ2-5
V: TRBV10-3
size: .
D: TRBD1
DNA: TGTGCCATCAGTGACGCAGGGGGCATGGGGGAGACCCAGTACTTC
CDR3: CAISDAGGMGETQYF

J: TRBJ2-7
V: TRBV6-5
size: .
D: TRBD1
DNA: TGTGCCAGCAGGCCTGACAGGGTTGGGACCTACGAGCAGTACTTC
CDR3: CASRPDRVGTYEQYF

J: TRBJ1-5
V: TRBV9
size: .
D: .
DNA: TGTGCCAGCAGCGTAGGCACAGTCAATCAGCCCCAGCATTTT
CDR3: CASSVGTVNQPQHF

J: TRBJ1-6
V: TRBV7-2
size: .
D: .
DNA: TGTGCCAGCAACATGATAGCCGGGTCGAATCCTTTAGTTTCACCCCTCCACTTT
CDR3: CASNMIAGSNPLVSPLHF

J: TRBJ1-2
V: TRBV5-6
size: .
D: .
DNA: TGTGCCAGCAGCTTGAACAGTAACTATGGCTACACCTTC
CDR3: CASSLNSNYGYTF

J: TRBJ2-3
V: TRBV9
size: .
D: .
DNA: TGTGCCAGCAGCGTAGGTAGGGGAACAGATACGCAGTATTTT
CDR3: CASSVGRGTDTQYF

J: TRBJ1-6
V: TRBV4-3
size: .
D: .
DNA: TGCGCCAGCAGCCAAGAGGGCAAGACCTCCTATAATTCACCCCTCCACTTT
CDR3: CASSQEGKTSYNSPLHF

J: TRBJ1-1
V: TRBV6-4
size: .
D: .
DNA: TGTGCCAGCAGTGACTCGGACAAGGGGTTTGGGGCCTCTGAAGCTTTCTTT
CDR3: CASSDSDKGFGASEAFF

J: TRBJ1-1
V: TRBV11-1
size: few
D: TRBD1
DNA: TGTGCCAGCAGCCGCAGGGGGCGCGGGAACACTGAAGCTTTCTTT
CDR3: CASSRRGRGNTEAFF

J: TRBJ1-1
V: TRBV11-1
size: .
D: .
DNA: TGTGCCAGCAGCTTAGCGGGGGGTACGGCGACTGAAGCTTTCTTT
CDR3: CASSLAGGTATEAFF

J: TRBJ1-5
V: TRBV5-8
size: .
D: .
DNA: TGTGCCAGCAGCTTGGTCGGACAGAGTAATCAGCCCCAGCATTTT
CDR3: CASSLVGQSNQPQHF

J: TRBJ2-2
V: TRBV7-9
size: .
D: TRBD2
DNA: TGTGCCAGCAGCCCCGGGATTAGCGGGAGCACCGGGGAGCTGTTTTTT
CDR3: CASSPGISGSTGELFF

J: TRBJ1-1
V: TRBV3-1/TRBV3-2
size: .
D: TRBD1
DNA: TGTGCCAGCACCAGGGGACAGGTGGCTTTCTTT
CDR3: CASTRGQVAFF

J: TRBJ1-6
V: TRBV28
size: few
D: TRBD1
DNA: TGTGCCAGCTGCCTCGGGACAGCGAATTCACCCCTCCACTTT
CDR3: CASCLGTANSPLHF

J: TRBJ1-6
V: TRBV4-3
size: .
D: .
DNA: TGCGCCAGCAGCCAAGAGGCCATGGGGAGCTCCTATAATTCACCCCTCCACTTT
CDR3: CASSQEAMGSSYNSPLHF

J: TRBJ1-1
V: TRBV5-1
size: .
D: .
DNA: TGCGCCAGCAGCTTGTTGACCGTCGTAAAAAAAGGGGTGAACACTGAAGCTTTCTTT
CDR3: CASSLLTVVKKGVNTEAFF

J: TRBJ1-5
V: TRBV19
size: .
D: TRBD1
DNA: TGTGCCAGTAGTGGACAGGTACAGCCCCAGCATTTT
CDR3: CASSGQVQPQHF

J: TRBJ2-3
V: TRBV6-4
size: once
D: TRBD1
DNA: TGTGCCACCTCAAACCAGGGGGCGGGAGATACGCAGTATTTT
CDR3: CATSNQGAGDTQYF

J: TRBJ2-7
V: TRBV7-2
size: once
D: .
DNA: TGTGCCAGCAGCTTAGGACAGAACTACGAGCAGTACTTC
CDR3: CASSLGQNYEQYF

J: TRBJ2-3
V: TRBV5-5
size: .
D: TRBD2
DNA: TGTGCCAGCAGTACTACTAGCGGGGGGCCCTACTTACTCACAGATACGCAGTATTTT
CDR3: CASSTTSGGPYLLTDTQYF

J: TRBJ2-2
V: TRBV5-4
size: .
D: .
DNA: TGTGCCAGCAGCCCGGGATCTACCGGGGAGCTGTTTTTT
CDR3: CASSPGSTGELFF

J: TRBJ2-7
V: TRBV5-1
size: .
D: .
DNA: TGCGCCAGCAGCCCGCAAGGCAGGTCCTACGAGCAGTACTTC
CDR3: CASSPQGRSYEQYF

J: TRBJ2-7
V: TRBV12-3/TRBV12-4
size: .
D: .
DNA: TGTGCCAGCAGTCTGGGGCGCGAGCAGTACTTC
CDR3: CASSLGREQYF

J: TRBJ2-2
V: TRBV4-1
size: .
D: .
DNA: TGCGCCAGCAGCCAAGCAGCCAGGGATGCCGGGGAGCTGTTTTTT
CDR3: CASSQAARDAGELFF

J: TRBJ2-1
V: TRBV7-9
size: .
D: TRBD1
DNA: TGTGCCAGCAGCATCGACAGGGGGGGTTCCTACAATGAGCAGTTCTTC
CDR3: CASSIDRGGSYNEQFF

J: TRBJ1-1
V: TRBV11-3
size: once
D: .
DNA: TGTGCCAGCAGCTTAGAAGGGAGGAGCACTGAAGCTTTCTTT
CDR3: CASSLEGRSTEAFF

J: TRBJ2-1
V: TRBV28
size: .
D: .
DNA: TGTGCCAGCAGACCTTCCAAGAGCTCCTACAATGAGCAGTTCTTC
CDR3: CASRPSKSSYNEQFF

J: TRBJ2-2
V: TRBV9
size: .
D: .
DNA: TGTGCCAGCAGCACCCGTGAGACCGGGGAGCTGTTTTTT
CDR3: CASSTRETGELFF

J: TRBJ2-1
V: TRBV18
size: .
D: .
DNA: TGTGCCAGCTCAGTGAAACAGGGCAATGAGCAGTTCTTC
CDR3: CASSVKQGNEQFF

J: TRBJ2-3
V: TRBV5-1
size: .
D: .
DNA: TGCGCCAGCAGCTTGGAAGTGATGTACCTTAGAGGCACAGATACGCAGTATTTT
CDR3: CASSLEVMYLRGTDTQYF

J: TRBJ2-7
V: TRBV7-6
size: .
D: .
DNA: TGTGCCAGCAGCGGACAGAACGAGCAGTACTTC
CDR3: CASSGQNEQYF

J: TRBJ1-3
V: TRBV2
size: .
D: .
DNA: TGTGCCAGCAGTGAACGTATTTCTGGAAACACCATATATTTT
CDR3: CASSERISGNTIYF

J: TRBJ1-5
V: TRBV4-3
size: .
D: .
DNA: TGCGCCAGCAGCCCGACTAGGAATCAGCCCCAGCATTTT
CDR3: CASSPTRNQPQHF

J: TRBJ1-2
V: TRBV15
size: .
D: TRBD1
DNA: TGTGCCACCAGCAGGACAGGGAGTGTTGGGGACTATGGCTACACCTTC
CDR3: CATSRTGSVGDYGYTF

J: TRBJ2-4
V: TRBV18
size: .
D: .
DNA: TGTGCCAGCTCACTCGGCCGGCAGACGGGGGGCCGGGGGAACATTCAGTACTTC
CDR3: CASSLGRQTGGRGNIQYF

J: TRBJ2-2
V: TRBV18
size: .
D: .
DNA: TGTGCCAGCTCACAGGACAGCATCCCCCACGGGGAGCTGTTTTTT
CDR3: CASSQDSIPHGELFF

J: TRBJ2-7
V: TRBV7-9
size: .
D: .
DNA: TGTGCCAGCAGCTTAGGCGGGGCCGCCTACGAGCAGTACTTC
CDR3: CASSLGGAAYEQYF